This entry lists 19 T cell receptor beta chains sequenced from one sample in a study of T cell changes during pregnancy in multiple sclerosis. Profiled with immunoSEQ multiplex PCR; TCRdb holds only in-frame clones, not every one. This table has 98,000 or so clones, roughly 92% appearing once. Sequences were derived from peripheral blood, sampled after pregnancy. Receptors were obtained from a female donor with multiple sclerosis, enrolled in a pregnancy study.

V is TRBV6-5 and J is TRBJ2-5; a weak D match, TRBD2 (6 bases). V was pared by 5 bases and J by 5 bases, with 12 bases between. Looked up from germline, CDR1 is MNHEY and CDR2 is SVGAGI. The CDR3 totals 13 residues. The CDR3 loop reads CASSLGGEETQYF. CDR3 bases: TGTGCCAGCAGTCTCGGAGGGGAGGAGACCCAGTACTTC.

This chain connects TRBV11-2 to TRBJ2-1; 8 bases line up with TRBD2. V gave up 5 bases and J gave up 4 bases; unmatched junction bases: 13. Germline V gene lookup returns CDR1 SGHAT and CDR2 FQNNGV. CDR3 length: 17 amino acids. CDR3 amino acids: CASSPMGGLERYNEQFF. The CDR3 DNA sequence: TGTGCCAGCAGCCCAATGGGGGGACTAGAGAGATACAATGAGCAGTTCTTC. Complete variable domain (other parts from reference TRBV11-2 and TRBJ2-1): EAGVAQSPRYKIIEKRQSVAFWCNPISGHATLYWYQQILGQGPKLLIQFQNNGVVDDSQLPKDRFSAERLKGVDSTLKIQPAKLEDSAVYLCASSPMGGLERYNEQFFGPGTRLTVL.

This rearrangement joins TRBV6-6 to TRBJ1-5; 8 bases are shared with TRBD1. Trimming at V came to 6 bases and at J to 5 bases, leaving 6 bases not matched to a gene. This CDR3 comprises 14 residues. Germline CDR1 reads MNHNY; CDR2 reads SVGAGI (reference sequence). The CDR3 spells CASSQGAGDQPQHF. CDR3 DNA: TGTGCCAGCAGCCAGGGGGCGGGGGATCAGCCCCAGCATTTT.

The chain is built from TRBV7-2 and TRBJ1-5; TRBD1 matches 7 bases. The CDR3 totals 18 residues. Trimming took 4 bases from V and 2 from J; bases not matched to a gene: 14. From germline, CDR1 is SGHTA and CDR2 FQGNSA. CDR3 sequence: CASSSRDRGSGGNQPQHF. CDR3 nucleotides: TGTGCCAGCAGCTCCCGGGACAGAGGGAGCGGAGGCAATCAGCCCCAGCATTTT. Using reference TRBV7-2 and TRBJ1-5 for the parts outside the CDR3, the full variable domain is GAGVSQSPSNKVTEKGKDVELRCDPISGHTALYWYRQSLGQGLEFLIYFQGNSAPDKSGLPSDRFSAERTGGSVSTLTIQRTQQEDSAVYLCASSSRDRGSGGNQPQHFGDGTRLSIL.

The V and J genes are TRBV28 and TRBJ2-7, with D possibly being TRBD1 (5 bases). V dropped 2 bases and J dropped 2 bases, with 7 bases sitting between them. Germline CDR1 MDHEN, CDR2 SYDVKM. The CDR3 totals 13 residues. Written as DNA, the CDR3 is TGTGCCAGCAGTTTAGACAGCCCCTACGAGCAGTACTTC. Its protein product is CASSLDSPYEQYF.

CDR3 region: CASSSFQGAYGYTF. The CDR3 DNA is TGTGCCAGCAGCTCATTTCAGGGGGCGTATGGCTACACCTTC. V and J are TRBV6-5 and TRBJ1-2, with TRBD1 matching over 8 bases. CDR3 length equals 14 residues. V shed 6 bases and J 5 bases; nucleotides not matched to a gene: 8. The germline CDR1 and CDR2 sequences are MNHEY and SVGAGI.

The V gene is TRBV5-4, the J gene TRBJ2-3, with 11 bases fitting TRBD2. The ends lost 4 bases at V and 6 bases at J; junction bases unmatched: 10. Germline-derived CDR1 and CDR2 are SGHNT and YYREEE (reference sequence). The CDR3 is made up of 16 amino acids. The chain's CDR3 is CASSVSGLAGGDTQYF. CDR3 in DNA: TGTGCCAGCAGCGTCTCTGGGCTAGCGGGAGGTGATACGCAGTATTTT.

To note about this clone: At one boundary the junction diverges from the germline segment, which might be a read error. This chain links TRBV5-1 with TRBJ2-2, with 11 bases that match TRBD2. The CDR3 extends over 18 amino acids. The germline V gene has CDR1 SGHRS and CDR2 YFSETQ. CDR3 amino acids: CASSVLAGGPRNAGELFF. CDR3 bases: TGCGCCAGCAGCGTTTTAGCGGGAGGGCCTAGGAACGCCGGGGAGCTGTTTTTT. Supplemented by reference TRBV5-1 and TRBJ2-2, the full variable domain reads KAGVTQTPRYLIKTRGQQVTLSCSPISGHRSVSWYQQTPGQGLQFLFEYFSETQRNKGNFPGRFSGRQFSNSRSEMNVSTLELGDSALYLCASSVLAGGPRNAGELFFGEGSRLTVL.

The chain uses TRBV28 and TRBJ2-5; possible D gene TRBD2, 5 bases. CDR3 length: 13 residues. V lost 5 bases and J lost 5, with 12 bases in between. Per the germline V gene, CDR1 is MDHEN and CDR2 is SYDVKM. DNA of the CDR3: TGTGCCAGCAGTCCCACGGGGTGGGAGACCCAGTACTTC. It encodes CASSPTGWETQYF.

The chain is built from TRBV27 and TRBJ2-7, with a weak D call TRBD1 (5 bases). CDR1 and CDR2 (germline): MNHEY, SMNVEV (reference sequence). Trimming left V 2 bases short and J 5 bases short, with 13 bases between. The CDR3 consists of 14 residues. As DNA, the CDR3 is TGTGCCAGCAGTTTAGTTATAAGGGGCCACGAGCAGTACTTC. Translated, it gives CASSLVIRGHEQYF.

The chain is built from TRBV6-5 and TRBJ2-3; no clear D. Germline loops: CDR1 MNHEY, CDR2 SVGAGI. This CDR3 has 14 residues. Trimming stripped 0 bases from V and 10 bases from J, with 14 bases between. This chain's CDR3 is CASSYSVRSGSQYF. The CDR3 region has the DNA TGTGCCAGCAGTTACTCAGTGCGTTCAGGTTCGCAGTATTTT.

The DNA for the CDR3 is TGCGCCAGCAGCCAAGATAAGAGGATGGACTGGACCCGAGGTACTGAAGCTTTCTTT. Translated: CASSQDKRMDWTRGTEAFF. This chain joins TRBV4-1 and TRBJ1-1; D gene unclear. The CDR3 is 19 amino acids. CDR1 and CDR2 (germline): MGHRA, YSYEKL. V gave up 0 bases and J gave up 5 bases, with 25 bases separating them.

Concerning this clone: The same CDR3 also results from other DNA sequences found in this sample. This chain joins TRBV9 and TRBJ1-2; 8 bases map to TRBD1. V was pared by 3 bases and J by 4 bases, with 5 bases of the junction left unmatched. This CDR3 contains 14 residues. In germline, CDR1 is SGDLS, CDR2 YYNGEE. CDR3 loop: CASSADREAYGYTF. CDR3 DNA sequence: TGTGCCAGCAGCGCGGACAGGGAGGCCTATGGCTACACCTTC.

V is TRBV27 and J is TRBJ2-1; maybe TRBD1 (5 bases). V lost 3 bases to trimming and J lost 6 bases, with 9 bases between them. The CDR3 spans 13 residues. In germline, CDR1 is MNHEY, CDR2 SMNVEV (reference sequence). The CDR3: CASSFGRANEQFF. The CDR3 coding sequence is TGTGCCAGCAGTTTCGGCAGGGCCAATGAGCAGTTCTTC.

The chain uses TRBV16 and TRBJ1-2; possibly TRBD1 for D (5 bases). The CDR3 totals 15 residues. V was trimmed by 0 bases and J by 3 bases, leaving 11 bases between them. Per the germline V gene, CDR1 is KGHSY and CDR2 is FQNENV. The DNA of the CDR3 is TGTGCCAGCAGCCAATCGGAGACAGATTACTATGGCTACACCTTC. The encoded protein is CASSQSETDYYGYTF.

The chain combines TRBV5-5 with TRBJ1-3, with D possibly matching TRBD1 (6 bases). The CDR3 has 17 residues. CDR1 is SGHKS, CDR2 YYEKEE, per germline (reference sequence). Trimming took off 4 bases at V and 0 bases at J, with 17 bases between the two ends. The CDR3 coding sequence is TGTGCCAGCAGCCTGAGGGACACCCGAAGCTCTGGAAACACCATATATTTT. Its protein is CASSLRDTRSSGNTIYF.

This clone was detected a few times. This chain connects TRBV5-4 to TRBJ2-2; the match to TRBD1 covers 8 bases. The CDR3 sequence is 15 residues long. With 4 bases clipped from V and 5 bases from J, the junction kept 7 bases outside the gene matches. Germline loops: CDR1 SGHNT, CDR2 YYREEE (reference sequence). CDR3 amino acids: CASSGWTGRTGELFF. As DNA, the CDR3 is TGTGCCAGCAGCGGGTGGACAGGGCGAACCGGGGAGCTGTTTTTT.

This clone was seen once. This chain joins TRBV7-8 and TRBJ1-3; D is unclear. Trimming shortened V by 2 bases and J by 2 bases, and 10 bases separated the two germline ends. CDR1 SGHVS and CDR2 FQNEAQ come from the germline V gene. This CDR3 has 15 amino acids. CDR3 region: CASSLRSNPGNTIYF. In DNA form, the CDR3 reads TGTGCCAGCAGCTTACGGTCAAACCCTGGAAACACCATATATTTT. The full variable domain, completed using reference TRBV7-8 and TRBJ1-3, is GAGVSQSPRYKVAKRGQDVALRCDPISGHVSLFWYQQALGQGPEFLTYFQNEAQLDKSGLPSDRFFAERPEGSVSTLKIQRTQQEDSAVYLCASSLRSNPGNTIYFGEGSWLTVV.

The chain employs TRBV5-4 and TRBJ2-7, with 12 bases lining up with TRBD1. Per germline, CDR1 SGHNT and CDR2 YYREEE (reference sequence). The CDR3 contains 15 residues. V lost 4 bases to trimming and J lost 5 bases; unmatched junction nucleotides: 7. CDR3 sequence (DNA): TGTGCCAGCAGCCCCCGCGGGACAGGGGGCCACGAGCAGTACTTC. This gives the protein CASSPRGTGGHEQYF.